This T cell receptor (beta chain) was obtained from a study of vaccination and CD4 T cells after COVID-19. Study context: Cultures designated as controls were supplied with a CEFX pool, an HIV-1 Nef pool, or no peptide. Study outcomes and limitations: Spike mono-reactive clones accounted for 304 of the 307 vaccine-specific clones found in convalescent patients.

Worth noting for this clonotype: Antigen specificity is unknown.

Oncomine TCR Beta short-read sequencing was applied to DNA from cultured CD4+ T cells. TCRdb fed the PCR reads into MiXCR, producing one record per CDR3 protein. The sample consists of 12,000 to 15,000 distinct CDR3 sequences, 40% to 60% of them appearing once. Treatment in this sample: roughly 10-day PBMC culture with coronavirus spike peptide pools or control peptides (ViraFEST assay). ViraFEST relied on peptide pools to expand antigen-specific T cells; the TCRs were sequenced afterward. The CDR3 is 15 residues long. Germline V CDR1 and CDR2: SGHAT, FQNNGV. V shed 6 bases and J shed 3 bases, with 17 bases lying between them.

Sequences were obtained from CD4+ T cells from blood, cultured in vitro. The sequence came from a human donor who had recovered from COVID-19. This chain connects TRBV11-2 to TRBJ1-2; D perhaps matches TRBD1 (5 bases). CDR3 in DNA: TGTGCCAGCAGATCGCCGGGATTAGGGGACTATGGCTACACCTTC. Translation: CASRSPGLGDYGYTF.